The 17 T cell receptor beta chains below were found in one sample sequenced in a study of identical twins. MiXCR was run by TCRdb on the 5' RACE reads, yielding one entry per CDR3 protein. The table has approximately 350,000 distinct CDR3 sequences, roughly an eighth seen once; the top ten hold around 7.8%. These same records also appear under a second study, on yellow fever vaccine responses in identical twins.

Sequenced sample: CD8+ T cells sorted from blood. The receptors derive from a woman aged 18-30 years in good health.

The rearrangement uses TRBV29-1 and TRBJ1-1; TRBD1 matches 12 bases. CDR3 length: 16 amino acids. J was trimmed by 4 bases and V by 3 bases; bases with no gene match: 9. The germline V gene has CDR1 SQVTM and CDR2 ANQGSEA. This chain's CDR3 is CSVDPGQGAVGTEAFF. The CDR3 DNA reads TGCAGCGTTGACCCGGGACAGGGGGCGGTCGGCACTGAAGCTTTCTTT.

The chain links TRBV28 to TRBJ1-5; D uncertain. Germline lookup yields CDR1 MDHEN and CDR2 SYDVKM. The CDR3 is 14 residues long. V was trimmed by 2 bases and J by 6 bases, leaving 11 bases between them. The CDR3 region is CASSLQPGSQPQHF. The CDR3 DNA sequence: TGTGCCAGCAGTTTACAGCCTGGCAGTCAGCCCCAGCATTTT.

The V gene is TRBV27, the J gene TRBJ1-4, with 7 bases matching TRBD1. This CDR3 is built from 14 residues. Per germline, CDR1 MNHEY and CDR2 SMNVEV (reference sequence). The trim removed 5 bases at V and 8 bases at J, leaving 8 bases unmatched. CDR3 loop: CASSLQGRREKLFF. The CDR3 DNA is TGTGCCAGCAGTCTACAGGGGCGGCGGGAAAAACTGTTTTTT.

This chain connects TRBV24-1 to TRBJ2-3; the match to TRBD2 covers 10 bases. Germline CDR1 and CDR2: KGHDR and SFDVKD. This CDR3 region has 16 residues. Unmatched junction bases numbered 8, after V lost 4 bases and J lost 5 bases. CDR3 coding DNA: TGTGCCACCAGTGAGTCTAGCGGGAGAGCCTTAGATACGCAGTATTTT. It translates to CATSESSGRALDTQYF.

The CDR3 is CASSLGGEGYGYTF. CDR3 sequence (DNA): TGTGCCAGCAGCTTAGGGGGCGAAGGCTATGGCTACACCTTC. The chain has TRBV7-9 and TRBJ1-2; TRBD1 might be the D (5 bases). The germline V gene encodes CDR1 SEHNR and CDR2 FQNEAQ (reference sequence). The CDR3 has 14 residues. The V end was cut by 1 base, the J end by 4 bases, with 10 bases between.

The rearrangement uses TRBV28 and TRBJ2-7; D unresolved. Germline assignment: CDR1 MDHEN and CDR2 SYDVKM. V lost 8 bases and J 2 bases, leaving 10 bases between the germline ends. The CDR3 loop spans 12 amino acids. In nucleotides, the CDR3 is TGTGCCAGCGCGGAAGGGCCCTACGAGCAGTACGTC. This translates into CASAEGPYEQYV.

In nucleotides, the CDR3 is TGTGCCAGCAGTCTTGGGACAGGGGGCATCCTCTACAATGAGCAGTTCTTC. The encoded protein is CASSLGTGGILYNEQFF. This sequence joins TRBV27 and TRBJ2-1, with 12 bases fitting TRBD1. J gave up 3 bases and V 5 bases, and 8 bases lay outside the gene matches. CDR1 and CDR2 (germline): MNHEY, SMNVEV (reference sequence). CDR3 length: 17 amino acids.

This clonotype was observed many times. The CDR3 is CASSLGSDTGELFF. Here the CDR3 DNA reads TGTGCCAGCAGTTTAGGGTCGGACACCGGGGAGCTGTTTTTT. This chain links TRBV27 with TRBJ2-2, with D uncertain. Germline loops: CDR1 MNHEY, CDR2 SMNVEV (reference sequence). The ends were cut back, 2 bases at V and 3 bases at J, with 7 bases in the middle. The CDR3 sequence is 14 residues long.

This clonotype was observed a few times. V usage is TRBV6-5 and J usage is TRBJ2-7; D may be TRBD1 (5 bases). Trimming removed 2 bases from V and 2 bases from J, with 10 bases in between. Looked up from germline, CDR1 is MNHEY and CDR2 is SVGAGI. This CDR3 contains 14 residues. The CDR3 DNA follows: TGTGCCAGCAGTTACGGTATAGGGGCCTACGAGCAGTACTTC. This sequence encodes CASSYGIGAYEQYF.

This clonotype has a handful of counts. The gene calls are TRBV7-9 and TRBJ2-7, with 10 positions matching TRBD1. V gave up 4 bases and J gave up 0 bases; unmatched junction bases: 3. Per germline, CDR1 SEHNR and CDR2 FQNEAQ (reference sequence). The CDR3 sequence is 15 residues long. The DNA of the CDR3 is TGTGCCAGCAGCTCCGGGACAGGGGTCTCCTACGAGCAGTACGTC. Amino acids: CASSSGTGVSYEQYV.

The CDR3 loop reads CASSQEYGTGGLGELFF. The CDR3 DNA follows: TGTGCCAGCAGCCAAGAGTATGGGACAGGGGGCCTCGGGGAGCTGTTTTTT. The J gene is TRBJ2-2, the V gene TRBV4-2, with TRBD1 matching 12 bases. The junction had 6 bases not matched to a gene; V was cut back by 0 bases and J by 7 bases. This CDR3 is built from 17 residues. Germline V gene data show CDR1 as LGHNA and CDR2 as YNFKEQ.

The chain has TRBV7-8 and TRBJ2-1; D unresolved. Germline loops: CDR1 SGHVS, CDR2 FQNEAQ. CDR3 length equals 12 residues. Trimming took 3 bases from V and 8 from J, leaving 8 bases between them. The CDR3 protein is CASSFVVHEQFF. In DNA form, the CDR3 reads TGTGCCAGCAGCTTCGTGGTCCATGAGCAGTTCTTC.

The sample holds a few counts of this clonotype. The chain has TRBV29-1 and TRBJ1-2; D gene uncertain. Germline CDR1 reads SQVTM; CDR2 reads ANQGSEA. The CDR3 sequence is 13 residues long. Trimming took off 7 bases at V and 3 bases at J, with 15 bases between the two ends. The CDR3 loop is CSAEGGSDYGYTF. The CDR3 DNA reads TGCAGCGCGGAGGGCGGTTCGGACTATGGCTACACCTTC.

The table lists this clonotype with many counts. J is TRBJ2-7 and V is TRBV12-3 or TRBV12-4; D is ambiguous. The length of the CDR3 is 13 residues. The V and J ends lost 1 base and 2 bases respectively, with 6 bases between them. In DNA form, the CDR3 reads TGTGCCAGCAGTTTAGGGGCGGCCTACGAGCAGTACGTC. Its protein product is CASSLGAAYEQYV.

On this clonotype itself: Because the CDR3 is missing its conserved closing phenylalanine or tryptophan, this is likely a read error. The CDR3 protein is CSAAGTENSYEQYI. CDR3 DNA sequence: TGCAGTGCCGCCGGGACAGAAAATTCCTACGAGCAGTACATC. The chain combines TRBV20-1 with TRBJ2-7; TRBD1 aligns across 7 bases. J was trimmed by 1 base and V by 6 bases; bases with no gene match: 9. This CDR3 region has 14 residues. Germline loops: CDR1 DFQATT, CDR2 SNEGSKA (reference sequence).

The sample holds many counts of this clonotype. The rearrangement uses TRBV9 and TRBJ2-7, with TRBD2 matching 8 bases. V gave up 4 bases and J gave up 2 bases; unmatched junction bases: 11. The germline CDR1 and CDR2 sequences are SGDLS and YYNGEE. The CDR3 length is 16 residues. CDR3 sequence reads: CASSLGSGSLAYEQYF. In DNA, the CDR3 is TGTGCCAGCAGCCTAGGGAGCGGGAGTTTAGCCTACGAGCAGTACTTC.

The chain links TRBV20-1 to TRBJ2-1, with 7 positions matching TRBD2. V lost 3 bases and J lost 9; bases outside the gene matches: 2. Germline CDR1 and CDR2: DFQATT and SNEGSKA (reference sequence). The CDR3 is 11 amino acids. Written as DNA, the CDR3 is TGCAGTGCTAGTACTAGCGCTGAGCAGTTCTTC. Residues: CSASTSAEQFF.